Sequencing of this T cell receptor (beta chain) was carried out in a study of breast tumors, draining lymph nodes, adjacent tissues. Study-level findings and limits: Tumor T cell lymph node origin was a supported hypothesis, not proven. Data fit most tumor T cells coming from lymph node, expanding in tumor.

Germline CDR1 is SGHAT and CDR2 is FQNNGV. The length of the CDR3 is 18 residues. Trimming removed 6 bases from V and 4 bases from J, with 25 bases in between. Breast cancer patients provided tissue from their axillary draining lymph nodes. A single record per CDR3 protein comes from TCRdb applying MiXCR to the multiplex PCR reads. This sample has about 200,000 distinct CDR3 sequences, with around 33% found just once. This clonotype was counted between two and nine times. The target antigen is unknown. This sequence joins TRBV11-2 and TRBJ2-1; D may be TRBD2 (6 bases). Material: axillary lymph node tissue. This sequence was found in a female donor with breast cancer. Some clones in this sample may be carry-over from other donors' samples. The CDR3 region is CASSLGVSASGPYNEQFF. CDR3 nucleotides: TGTGCCAGCAGTCTAGGGGTGAGCGCGAGCGGGCCTTACAATGAGCAGTTCTTC.